This TCR beta chain appears in the sequencing data of a study of CD8+CD57+ T cells in acquired aplastic anemia. On the study more broadly: An average of roughly 2.9 ug of DNA was obtained from sorted CD4+ and CD8+ cells.

This clonotype was picked up one time. The antigen is unknown. The CDR3 runs 11 residues. Trimming pared 6 bases from V and 7 bases from J, leaving 8 bases between. Germline V gives CDR1 SGHRS, CDR2 YFSETQ. Findings and caveats of the study: Patients had under 30 CD8+ CDR3 sequences in common with controls (the shared set). Patients showed no significant difference from controls in CD8+ Simpson's diversity.

Researchers used genomic DNA as the template to profile TCR beta VDJ and CDR3. TCRdb reprocessed the reads via MiXCR and lists one record per CDR3 protein. The repertoire holds some 220,000 distinct CDR3 sequences, with approximately 35% as singletons. This TCR was recovered from a human donor in good health, serving as a control. Sample: sorted CD4+, CD8+, or CD8+CD57+ T cells (not recorded which) from PBMCs. The rearrangement uses TRBV5-1 and TRBJ2-1, with D unresolved. The CDR3 DNA sequence: TGCGCCAGCATCGACTTGAATGAGCAGTTCTTC. Residues: CASIDLNEQFF.